This TCR beta chain was sequenced in a study of shared clonotypes between healthy human individuals. Here immunoSEQ multiplex PCR was the method, and the copy in TCRdb shows in-frame clones only, minus some. The repertoire consists of about a million clones, with roughly 77% occurring once and the leading ten covering about 0.94%. Germline CDR1 and CDR2: MNHEY and SVGAGI. After removal of 0 bases from V and 4 bases from J, the junction contained 0 bases not matched to a gene. The CDR3 is made up of 14 amino acids. This clone is a singleton in its sample. Its antigen is not identified. Other DNA sequences in this sample translate to the same CDR3. Overall study results and limits: Compared with memory subsets, naive subsets generally had larger estimated richness.

The source material was memory CD4+ T cells from PBMCs. Subset reported: CD45RA-negative fraction. This clonotype was obtained from a young man in good health. Some clones in this sample may be carry-over from other donors' samples. The genes are TRBV6-5 and TRBJ2-1, with 7 bases fitting TRBD1. DNA for the CDR3: TGTGCCAGCAGTTACTCGGGACAGTACAATGAGCAGTTCTTC. It translates to CASSYSGQYNEQFF.